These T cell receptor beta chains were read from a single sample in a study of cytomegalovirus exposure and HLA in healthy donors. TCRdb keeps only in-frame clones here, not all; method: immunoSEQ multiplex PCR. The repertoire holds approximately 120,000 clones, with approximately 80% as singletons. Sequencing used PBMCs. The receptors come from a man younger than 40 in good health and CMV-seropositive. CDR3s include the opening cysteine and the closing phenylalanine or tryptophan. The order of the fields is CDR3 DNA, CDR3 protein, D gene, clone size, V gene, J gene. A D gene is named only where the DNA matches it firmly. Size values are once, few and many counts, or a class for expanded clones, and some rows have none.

DNA: TGTGCCAGCAGTTCCTCAACGGGTTTGTACGAGCAGTACTTC
CDR3: CASSSSTGLYEQYF
D: .
size: .
V: TRBV28
J: TRBJ2-7

DNA: TGTGCCAGCAGCCCGAAAGCGGGGAGCTCCTACAATGAGCAGTTCTTC
CDR3: CASSPKAGSSYNEQFF
D: TRBD2
size: .
V: TRBV11-2
J: TRBJ2-1

DNA: TGTGCCAGCAGTTTATATGGCGCGGGAGTTTGGGCGGGTACAGATACGCAGTATTTT
CDR3: CASSLYGAGVWAGTDTQYF
D: TRBD2
size: .
V: TRBV27
J: TRBJ2-3

DNA: TGTGCCAGCAGTTTAGGTGGGACAGGGTTGTTACACGAGCAGTACTTC
CDR3: CASSLGGTGLLHEQYF
D: TRBD1
size: .
V: TRBV28
J: TRBJ2-7

DNA: TGTGCCAGCAGCCAAGTTGGGGCCAACTATGGCTACACCTTC
CDR3: CASSQVGANYGYTF
D: .
size: .
V: TRBV14
J: TRBJ1-2

DNA: TGTGCCTGGGACAGGGTGAACACTGAAGCTTTCTTT
CDR3: CAWDRVNTEAFF
D: TRBD1
size: .
V: TRBV30
J: TRBJ1-1

DNA: TGCGCCAGCAGCCAAGATCTAGCGGGAGGGCCGGGGAGAGAGACCCAGTACTTC
CDR3: CASSQDLAGGPGRETQYF
D: TRBD2
size: .
V: TRBV4-3
J: TRBJ2-5

DNA: TGTGCCAGCAGCCCCACTCCAGACAGATACTACGAGCAGTACTTC
CDR3: CASSPTPDRYYEQYF
D: .
size: .
V: TRBV27
J: TRBJ2-7

DNA: TGCGCCAGCAGCCCGACAGGGGGCAGCTATGGCTACACCTTC
CDR3: CASSPTGGSYGYTF
D: TRBD1
size: .
V: TRBV5-1
J: TRBJ1-2

DNA: TGTGCCTGGAATCGACAGAAGAACACTGAAGCTTTCTTT
CDR3: CAWNRQKNTEAFF
D: .
size: .
V: TRBV30
J: TRBJ1-1

DNA: TGTGCCAGCTCACCGGCGGGGGGCGCGGGCTACACCTTC
CDR3: CASSPAGGAGYTF
D: .
size: .
V: TRBV18
J: TRBJ1-2

DNA: TGTGCCAGCAGTGGGTGGACAGGCCCCATTGGAGAGCAGTACTTC
CDR3: CASSGWTGPIGEQYF
D: TRBD1
size: .
V: TRBV25-1
J: TRBJ2-7

DNA: TGTGCCAGCAGCCAAGACAGGGGGTCTGGGGCCAACGTCCTGACTTTC
CDR3: CASSQDRGSGANVLTF
D: TRBD1
size: .
V: TRBV4-2
J: TRBJ2-6

DNA: TGCGCCAGCAGTGAGTCGTATCCCTACAATGAGCAGTTCTTC
CDR3: CASSESYPYNEQFF
D: .
size: .
V: TRBV10-1
J: TRBJ2-1

DNA: TGTGCCAGCAGCGTAGAGTTCGGGGGGACCCAGTACTTC
CDR3: CASSVEFGGTQYF
D: .
size: few
V: TRBV9
J: TRBJ2-5

DNA: TGTGCCAGCAGCTCATTACTTTGGGGGCCAGACAGGGGTGTCTATGGCTACACCTTC
CDR3: CASSSLLWGPDRGVYGYTF
D: TRBD1
size: .
V: TRBV7-2
J: TRBJ1-2

DNA: TGTGCCAGCAGTGAAGCGCTAAGCGGGAGGGTTGAGCAGTTCTTC
CDR3: CASSEALSGRVEQFF
D: TRBD2
size: once
V: TRBV6-1
J: TRBJ2-1

DNA: TGTGTCATCAGTGGGGGGGATCAGCCCCAGCATTTT
CDR3: CVISGGDQPQHF
D: .
size: .
V: TRBV10-3
J: TRBJ1-5

DNA: TGTGCCAGCAGCCAAGATATGGGGAGGGCTAACACTGAAGCTTTCTTT
CDR3: CASSQDMGRANTEAFF
D: .
size: .
V: TRBV4-2
J: TRBJ1-1

DNA: TGTGCCAGCTCACTTTCAGGGGAGGGCACTGAAGCTTTCTTT
CDR3: CASSLSGEGTEAFF
D: .
size: few
V: TRBV18
J: TRBJ1-1

DNA: TGTGCCAGCAGCTTGGTCTCTAGCGGGAACCACGAGCAGTACTTC
CDR3: CASSLVSSGNHEQYF
D: TRBD2
size: once
V: TRBV5-4
J: TRBJ2-7

DNA: TGTGCCAGCGGGGGGGACATGAACACTGAAGCTTTCTTT
CDR3: CASGGDMNTEAFF
D: .
size: .
V: TRBV2
J: TRBJ1-1

DNA: TGTGCCAGCAGCTCTTACCCCGGGACAGGGAACGAGCAGTACTTC
CDR3: CASSSYPGTGNEQYF
D: TRBD1
size: .
V: TRBV7-7
J: TRBJ2-7

DNA: TGTGCCAGCAGCCCAGCCCAGGCGATCGAGGGGGGGGATACGCAGTATTTT
CDR3: CASSPAQAIEGGDTQYF
D: .
size: once
V: TRBV11-2
J: TRBJ2-3

DNA: TGCGCCAGCAGCCTGTCTCCAAGCGGCCCCTACGAGCAGTACTTC
CDR3: CASSLSPSGPYEQYF
D: .
size: once
V: TRBV5-1
J: TRBJ2-7

DNA: TGCAGCGTTGACACGGGAGGGAAGACGCAGTATTTT
CDR3: CSVDTGGKTQYF
D: TRBD2
size: .
V: TRBV29-1
J: TRBJ2-3

DNA: TGCGCCAGCAGCCAAGATTCCGGCAGGTCCTACGAGCAGTACTTC
CDR3: CASSQDSGRSYEQYF
D: .
size: few
V: TRBV4-3
J: TRBJ2-7

DNA: TGTGCCAGCAGTTTAGTGACAACTAACTATGGCTACACCTTC
CDR3: CASSLVTTNYGYTF
D: .
size: .
V: TRBV28
J: TRBJ1-2

DNA: TGTGCCAGCAGCGTGGGACTAGCGGCAACCTACGAGCAGTACTTC
CDR3: CASSVGLAATYEQYF
D: TRBD2
size: .
V: TRBV9
J: TRBJ2-7

DNA: TGCGCCAGCAGCCAAGATAACGCGGGAAACTATGGCTACACCTTC
CDR3: CASSQDNAGNYGYTF
D: .
size: .
V: TRBV4-3
J: TRBJ1-2

DNA: TGCGCCAGCAGCCAAGATCCCCTAGGGGCTGGTAGAGGCAGACACTTC
CDR3: CASSQDPLGAGRGRHF
D: .
size: .
V: TRBV4-3
J: TRBJ2-7

DNA: TGTGCCAGCACCGACCCGGGACAGGGCACGAATGAGCAGTTCTTC
CDR3: CASTDPGQGTNEQFF
D: TRBD1
size: once
V: TRBV6-4
J: TRBJ2-1

DNA: TGTGCCAGCAGCTTGACCGGACAGGGGAATGAAAAACTGTTTTTT
CDR3: CASSLTGQGNEKLFF
D: TRBD1
size: .
V: TRBV5-5
J: TRBJ1-4

DNA: TGTGCCAGCAGCCCCGACAGGGGCCGGCGCGAGGGGGGGACCTTC
CDR3: CASSPDRGRREGGTF
D: TRBD1
size: .
V: TRBV13
J: TRBJ1-2

DNA: TGTGCCAGCAGCGTAGATACTAGCGGGGGGAATGAGCAGTTCTTC
CDR3: CASSVDTSGGNEQFF
D: TRBD2
size: .
V: TRBV9
J: TRBJ2-1

DNA: TGTGCCAGCCGCTACAGGGGTGGGATGAACACTGAAGCTTTCTTT
CDR3: CASRYRGGMNTEAFF
D: TRBD1
size: .
V: TRBV27
J: TRBJ1-1

DNA: TGTGCCTGGACCTCGGGACAGGGGGCGAGTGGCTACACCTTC
CDR3: CAWTSGQGASGYTF
D: TRBD1
size: few
V: TRBV30
J: TRBJ1-2

DNA: TGTGCCAGCAGTGAATCGGAGTTCAATGAGCAGTTCTTC
CDR3: CASSESEFNEQFF
D: .
size: .
V: TRBV6-5
J: TRBJ2-1

DNA: TGCGCCAGCAGCCAAGTATCCGGTCTGGGGAGGAATGAGCAGTTCTTC
CDR3: CASSQVSGLGRNEQFF
D: .
size: .
V: TRBV4-3
J: TRBJ2-1

DNA: TGTGCCAGCAGCTCCCCACAGGGGGAAACCTACGAGCAGTACTTC
CDR3: CASSSPQGETYEQYF
D: TRBD1
size: once
V: TRBV7-9
J: TRBJ2-7

DNA: TGCGCCAGCAGCCCTGGGACAGCTAGCACAGATACGCAGTATTTT
CDR3: CASSPGTASTDTQYF
D: TRBD1
size: .
V: TRBV5-1
J: TRBJ2-3

DNA: TGTGCCAGCTCCGTCGGCAGGGACTATGGCTACACCTTC
CDR3: CASSVGRDYGYTF
D: .
size: .
V: TRBV25-1
J: TRBJ1-2

DNA: TGTGCCAGCAGCAGGGGGGGTTCCTACGAGCAGTACTTC
CDR3: CASSRGGSYEQYF
D: .
size: .
V: TRBV9
J: TRBJ2-7

DNA: TGTGCCAGCAGTGTAACCGGGACTAGGAACCTGAATGAGCAGTTCTTC
CDR3: CASSVTGTRNLNEQFF
D: TRBD2
size: .
V: TRBV27
J: TRBJ2-1

DNA: TGTGCCATCAGTGAACGGGATAGCGGGAGCGGGTACGAGCAGTACTTC
CDR3: CAISERDSGSGYEQYF
D: TRBD2
size: .
V: TRBV10-3
J: TRBJ2-7

DNA: TGTGCCAGCAGTCAGGCAGGGTTGACGAACGAGCAGTACTTC
CDR3: CASSQAGLTNEQYF
D: .
size: .
V: TRBV6-6
J: TRBJ2-7

DNA: TGTGCCAGCAGCTCACAGGGGACTGAAGCTTTCTTT
CDR3: CASSSQGTEAFF
D: TRBD1
size: .
V: TRBV9
J: TRBJ1-1

DNA: TGCGCCAGCAGCCCGCGGGACAGGGGAACCACAGATACGCAGTATTTT
CDR3: CASSPRDRGTTDTQYF
D: TRBD1
size: .
V: TRBV4-3
J: TRBJ2-3

DNA: TGTGCCAGCAGCACTACGGCTCTGGGTTGGAGCAATCAGCCCCAGCATTTT
CDR3: CASSTTALGWSNQPQHF
D: .
size: few
V: TRBV28
J: TRBJ1-5

DNA: TGCGCCAGCAGCTTAGAGGGACTTCGAGAGACCCAGTACTTC
CDR3: CASSLEGLRETQYF
D: .
size: .
V: TRBV5-1
J: TRBJ2-5

DNA: TGTGCCAGCAGAGACAGCCTTGGCTACACCTTC
CDR3: CASRDSLGYTF
D: .
size: few
V: TRBV6-5
J: TRBJ1-2

DNA: TGTGCCAGCAGTGAGGGCCAGGGAAATCTTAAACTGTTTTTT
CDR3: CASSEGQGNLKLFF
D: .
size: few
V: TRBV2
J: TRBJ1-4